The next 18 T cell receptor beta chains were all read from a single sample in a study of CD8 T cells in Susac syndrome. After extraction with the RNeasy kit, about 0.5 to 1 ug of the RNA was reverse transcribed using random hexamers. TCRdb reprocessed the immunoSEQ multiplex PCR reads via MiXCR and lists one record per CDR3 protein. The sample shows 100,000 to 150,000 distinct CDR3 sequences, over 90% of them seen only once. The specimen was CD4+ T cells from PBMCs. Every receptor here comes from a human donor in good health.

The V call is TRBV29-1, the J call TRBJ1-4; 8 bases fit TRBD1. Germline CDR1 and CDR2: SQVTM and ANQGSEA. This CDR3 comprises 13 residues. The junction had 4 bases not matched to a gene; V was cut back by 5 bases and J by 5 bases. DNA of the CDR3: TGCAGCGTTTGTAGGACAGGGAATGAAAAACTGTTTTTT. Residues: CSVCRTGNEKLFF. Using reference TRBV29-1 and TRBJ1-4 for the parts outside the CDR3, the full variable domain is SAVISQKPSRDICQRGTSLTIQCQVDSQVTMMFWYRQQPGQSLTLIATANQGSEATYESGFVIDKFPISRPNLTFSTLTVSNMSPEDSSIYLCSVCRTGNEKLFFGSGTQLSVL.

The chain employs TRBV3-1 and TRBJ2-5, with 12 positions matching TRBD2. Per the germline V gene, CDR1 is LGHDT and CDR2 is YNNKEL (reference sequence). The trim removed 3 bases at V and 5 bases at J, leaving 4 bases unmatched. This CDR3 is 15 amino acids long. The CDR3 spells CASSQTSGRSETQYF. CDR3 DNA: TGTGCCAGCAGCCAGACTAGCGGGAGAAGCGAGACCCAGTACTTC.

In nucleotides, the CDR3 is TGTGCCAGCAGTCGAGCAAGCGGCTACAATGAGCAGTTCTTC. Its protein product is CASSRASGYNEQFF. The genes are TRBV3-1 and TRBJ2-1; TRBD2 might be the D (5 bases). The length of the CDR3 is 14 residues. The V gene lost 6 bases and the J gene lost 3 bases, with 12 bases spanning the gap. Germline V gene lookup returns CDR1 LGHDT and CDR2 YNNKEL (reference sequence).

The chain couples TRBV18 to TRBJ2-1, with 14 positions matching TRBD2. This CDR3 is 16 amino acids long. Germline CDR1 reads KGHSH; CDR2 reads LQKENI. V lost 0 bases and J lost 8; bases outside the gene matches: 3. The CDR3 DNA sequence: TGTGCCAGCTCACCACCGACTAGCGGGAGGGTTCATGAGCAGTTCTTC. This translates into CASSPPTSGRVHEQFF.

The genes are TRBV6-6 and TRBJ1-5; 7 positions agree with TRBD1. Germline V gene sequence: CDR1 MNHNY, CDR2 SVGAGI (reference sequence). V shed 6 bases, J shed 1 base, and the junction held 0 bases outside the gene matches. This CDR3 has 13 amino acids. The CDR3 sequence is CASRGQSNQPQHF. CDR3 DNA: TGTGCCAGCAGGGGACAGAGCAATCAGCCCCAGCATTTT.

The chain recombines TRBV12-3 or TRBV12-4 with TRBJ2-7; TRBD1 aligns across 7 bases. CDR3 length: 14 amino acids. With 3 bases clipped from V and 4 bases from J, the junction kept 6 bases outside the gene matches. The CDR3 DNA sequence: TGTGCCAGCAGTTTTGCAACAGGGGCGTACGAGCAGTACTTC. It is translated as CASSFATGAYEQYF.

The chain employs TRBV7-2 and TRBJ2-1; the D is unclear. The V and J ends lost 3 bases and 2 bases respectively, with 8 bases between them. Per germline, CDR1 SGHTA and CDR2 FQGNSA. This CDR3 has 14 residues. CDR3 in amino acids: CASSFRQTYNEQFF. CDR3 DNA sequence: TGTGCCAGCAGCTTTCGTCAAACCTACAATGAGCAGTTCTTC. Supplemented by reference TRBV7-2 and TRBJ2-1, the full variable domain reads GAGVSQSPSNKVTEKGKDVELRCDPISGHTALYWYRQSLGQGLEFLIYFQGNSAPDKSGLPSDRFSAERTGGSVSTLTIQRTQQEDSAVYLCASSFRQTYNEQFFGPGTRLTVL.

The chain employs TRBV29-1 and TRBJ2-2; 7 positions match TRBD2. This CDR3 has 15 amino acids. CDR1 SQVTM and CDR2 ANQGSEA come from the germline V gene. V trimming: 6 bases; J trimming: 5 bases; junction bases outside the gene matches: 12. CDR3 in amino acids: CSVITSVARTGELFF. The CDR3 DNA sequence: TGCAGCGTCATAACTAGCGTGGCTAGAACCGGGGAGCTGTTTTTT.

The J gene is TRBJ2-2, the V gene TRBV25-1; D gene uncertain. V lost 4 bases to trimming and J lost 0 bases, with 6 bases between them. CDR3 size: 14 residues. From germline, CDR1 is MGHDK and CDR2 SYGVNS. CDR3 nucleotide sequence: TGTGCCAGCAGTGGACTGACGAACACCGGGGAGCTGTTTTTT. It specifies CASSGLTNTGELFF.

This chain connects TRBV19 to TRBJ2-7, with TRBD1 matching 11 bases. The CDR3 runs 14 residues. The junction had 5 bases not matched to a gene; V was cut back by 6 bases and J by 4 bases. CDR1 is LNHDA, CDR2 SQIVND, per germline (reference sequence). CDR3 amino acids: CASSRTGGPYEQYF. In DNA, the CDR3 is TGTGCCAGTAGCCGGACAGGGGGCCCATACGAGCAGTACTTC.

This chain connects TRBV7-9 to TRBJ1-5, with a weak D call TRBD1 (6 bases). Trimming took off 6 bases at V and 2 bases at J, with 17 bases between the two ends. Germline assignment: CDR1 SEHNR and CDR2 FQNEAQ (reference sequence). There are 16 residues in the CDR3. The DNA of the CDR3 is TGTGCCAGCAGTCCTACAGGGATGGATGGCAATCAGCCCCAGCATTTT. The encoded protein is CASSPTGMDGNQPQHF.

This clonotype was picked up one time. The chain links TRBV18 to TRBJ1-2; 7 bases fit TRBD1. V trimming: 2 bases; J trimming: 4 bases; junction bases outside the gene matches: 13. The CDR3 is 17 amino acids. The germline V gene has CDR1 KGHSH and CDR2 LQKENI. The CDR3, as DNA: TGTGCCAGCTCACCATCCCGCGGGACAGCAGGAATCTATGGCTACACCTTC. Residues: CASSPSRGTAGIYGYTF.

The gene calls are TRBV5-1 and TRBJ2-7, with TRBD2 matching 9 bases. Germline-derived CDR1 and CDR2 are SGHRS and YFSETQ. V shed 3 bases and J 3 bases; nucleotides not matched to a gene: 16. The CDR3 extends over 18 amino acids. CDR3 amino acids: CASSYPRREGLGDYEQYF. CDR3 in DNA: TGCGCCAGCAGCTACCCCCGGCGGGAGGGCCTAGGAGACTACGAGCAGTACTTC.

The chain combines TRBV5-4 with TRBJ2-2; 9 bases map to TRBD2. The CDR3 has 16 residues. In germline, CDR1 is SGHNT, CDR2 YYREEE (reference sequence). J was trimmed by 4 bases and V by 0 bases; bases with no gene match: 4. CDR3 sequence (DNA): TGTGCCAGCAGCTTGGAGACTAGCGGAACCACCGGGGAGCTGTTTTTT. This codes for CASSLETSGTTGELFF. The full variable domain, completed using reference TRBV5-4 and TRBJ2-2, is ETGVTQSPTHLIKTRGQQVTLRCSSQSGHNTVSWYQQALGQGPQFIFQYYREEENGRGNFPPRFSGLQFPNYSSELNVNALELDDSALYLCASSLETSGTTGELFFGEGSRLTVL.

The V gene is TRBV2, the J gene TRBJ1-1; 7 bases fit TRBD1. Germline CDR1 and CDR2: SNHLY and FYNNEI. CDR3 size: 14 residues. V lost 5 bases and J lost 2; bases outside the gene matches: 5. In DNA form, the CDR3 reads TGTGCCAGCAGTTTACAGGGGCTCAACACTGAAGCTTTCTTT. Residues: CASSLQGLNTEAFF.

The chain employs TRBV13 and TRBJ2-2, with 7 bases identical to TRBD2. V lost 5 bases and J lost 6; bases outside the gene matches: 15. This CDR3 has 17 amino acids. Germline V lookup: CDR1 PRHDT, CDR2 FYEKMQ (reference sequence). CDR3 sequence: CASSRRGVGRPAGELFF. The CDR3 DNA is TGTGCCAGCAGCCGGAGAGGAGTCGGGAGGCCCGCCGGGGAGCTGTTTTTT.

The rearrangement links TRBV6-2 or TRBV6-3 to TRBJ2-7; D uncertain. The CDR3 runs 10 residues. V gave up 8 bases and J gave up 3 bases, with 5 bases separating them. The germline V gene has CDR1 MNHEY and CDR2 SVGEGT. CDR3 DNA: TGTGCCAGCCGACTCTACGAGCAGTACTTC. It specifies CASRLYEQYF.

The chain couples TRBV18 to TRBJ2-1; tentative D call: TRBD2 (6 bases). There are 15 residues in the CDR3. V gave up 3 bases and J gave up 9 bases, with 18 bases separating them. CDR1 is KGHSH and CDR2 is LQKENI in the germline V gene. In nucleotides, the CDR3 is TGTGCCAGCTCACCGGGATTGGCGGGATGGGGTGAGCAGTTCTTC. Translated: CASSPGLAGWGEQFF. Together with reference TRBV18 and TRBJ2-1, the CDR3 gives the full variable domain: NAGVMQNPRHLVRRRGQEARLRCSPMKGHSHVYWYRQLPEEGLKFMVYLQKENIIDESGMPKERFSAEFPKEGPSILRIQQVVRGDSAAYFCASSPGLAGWGEQFFGPGTRLTVL.